This TCR beta chain was sequenced in a study of blood T cell repertoires in COVID-19. Overall study: The origin of the acute and convalescent COVID-19 samples was the United States, Italy and Spain.

Methods used by the authors: Scientists estimated how many nucleated cells there were by amplifying reference gene primers. Data came from immunoSEQ multiplex PCR; TCRdb stores just in-frame clones and leaves some out. The DNA gave D and trimming, while V, J and clone size come from that table. The sample holds more than 150,000 clones, 86% seen once. In germline, CDR1 is MNHEY, CDR2 SMNVEV (reference sequence). This CDR3 has 18 residues. After removal of 1 base from V and 8 bases from J, the junction contained 14 bases not matched to a gene. The rearrangement links TRBV27 to TRBJ1-4; 9 positions agree with TRBD1. The sequenced material came from peripheral blood. This clonotype originated in an older woman with acute or convalescent COVID-19. The CDR3 sequence is CASSLYRMPGQGAEKLFF. The CDR3 region has the DNA TGTGCCAGCAGTTTATATCGGATGCCGGGACAGGGTGCGGAAAAACTGTTTTTT. Full variable domain (rest looked up from reference TRBV27 and TRBJ1-4): EAQVTQNPRYLITVTGKKLTVTCSQNMNHEYMSWYRQDPGLGLRQIYYSMNVEVTDKGDVPEGYKVSRKEKRNFPLILESPSPNQTSLYFCASSLYRMPGQGAEKLFFGSGTQLSVL.